Listed here is a single T cell receptor beta chain. Ten or more counts support this clonotype. No cognate antigen has been identified for it. Per-nucleotide qualities are absent, and no much larger clonotype sits a single base away. TCRdb records Illumina HiSeq 1500 as the sequencer. TCRdb itself trimmed the public reads at Q25 with fastp, ran MiXCR and retained productive beta chains. Rows are unified per CDR3 protein, each entry keeping the most common DNA and genes. The table for this sample lists 150,000 to 200,000 distinct CDR3 sequences; approximately 15% of them were counted only once. Over 25% of the sample belongs to the ten largest clones. The CDR3 runs 12 residues from the cysteine to the phenylalanine. CDR3 DNA is the only sequence kept; it has 36 bases, read in frame from the first base. CDR1 and CDR2 are read off the germline V gene as SGHVS and FQNEAQ. V was cut back by 3 bases and J by 8 bases, leaving a gap of 8 bases between them.

The data originate from a study of T cell repertoires in cytomegalovirus infection (dated by TCRdb to about 2019). About the study as a whole: Because public TCR beta signatures pointed to carriage of CMV infection together with the matching HLA type, the HLA type of each donor mattered for the analysis. Points the paper makes about the study in general: In the ex vivo response, HLA-C-restricted CMV-specific TCR beta clonotypes were dominant, and in two of eight donors the single most frequent clonotype came from this HLA-C-restricted group. Carriers of CMV infection plus the relevant HLA type were discriminated by the cumulative frequency of public TCR beta family members in the study cohort and in an independent approximately 360-donor cohort.

Sequencing input: PBMCs. This sequence uses TRBV7-8 and TRBJ1-5; TRBD1 could be the D gene, as 5 bases match. This receptor was taken from a human donor in good health (CMV status not recorded). Some clones in this sample may be carry-over from other donors' samples. The CDR3: CASSFGGKPQHF. The DNA is TGTGCCAGCAGCTTCGGGGGGAAGCCCCAGCATTTT.